Listed below are T cell receptor beta chains from one sample, sequenced in a study of T cells in narcolepsy. TCRdb's copy holds only in-frame clones and misses some; the assay was immunoSEQ multiplex PCR. The table has about 33,000 clones, approximately 80% seen once. Sequencing was done on a sample of CD45RA- memory CD4+ T cells from PBMCs. These receptors were taken from a human donor with narcolepsy. The CDR3 runs from the conserved cysteine through the conserved F or W. A D gene is named only where the DNA matches it firmly. Clone size is given for some rows only: seen once, a few or many times, or a class if the clone is expanded.

- | TRBJ2-7 | TRBV6-5 | - | CASSYRISYEQYF | TGTGCCAGCAGTTACAGGATCTCCTACGAGCAGTACTTC
- | TRBJ2-5 | TRBV6-4 | - | CAGIYDYMSRETQYF | TGTGCCGGCATATACGACTACATGTCTCGCGAGACCCAGTACTTC
- | TRBJ1-2 | TRBV30 | once | CAWSSGNYGYTF | TGTGCCTGGAGTTCGGGGAACTATGGCTACACCTTC
- | TRBJ1-6 | TRBV4-2 | - | CASSQDGEDSPLHF | TGTGCCAGCAGCCAAGACGGGGAGGATTCACCCCTCCACTTT
- | TRBJ1-1 | TRBV19 | - | CASSIVPGQEAFF | TGTGCCAGTAGTATAGTCCCCGGACAGGAAGCTTTCTTT
TRBD1 | TRBJ2-7 | TRBV28 | - | CASRSGGQGNYEQYF | TGTGCCAGCAGGTCGGGGGGACAGGGGAACTACGAGCAGTACTTC
- | TRBJ2-7 | TRBV7-2 | - | CASSLHYEQYF | TGTGCCAGCAGCCTCCACTACGAGCAGTACTTC
- | TRBJ2-6 | TRBV5-1 | - | CASSLVGTGANVLTF | TGCGCCAGCAGCTTGGTTGGTACTGGGGCCAACGTCCTGACTTTC
TRBD1 | TRBJ2-4 | TRBV11-2 | - | CASSLRRTGAPLQYF | TGTGCCAGCAGCTTAAGACGAACAGGGGCCCCCCTTCAGTACTTC
- | TRBJ1-2 | TRBV19 | - | CASSIGTANYGYTF | TGTGCCAGTAGTATAGGCACTGCTAACTATGGCTACACCTTC
- | TRBJ1-3 | TRBV30 | - | CAWRISGNTIYF | TGTGCCTGGCGCATCTCTGGAAACACCATATATTTT
TRBD2 | TRBJ2-7 | TRBV30 | - | CAWSTSGGYEQYF | TGTGCCTGGAGCACTAGCGGGGGGTACGAGCAGTACTTC
- | TRBJ2-1 | TRBV25-1 | - | CASSEFMGTDNEQFF | TGTGCCAGCAGTGAATTTATGGGGACTGACAATGAGCAGTTCTTC
- | TRBJ1-2 | TRBV5-6 | - | CASSLNYGYTF | TGTGCCAGCAGCTTGAACTATGGCTACACCTTC
- | TRBJ1-6 | TRBV5-1 | - | CASSLEQGNSPLHF | TGCGCCAGCAGCTTGGAACAGGGAAATTCACCCCTCCACTTT
- | TRBJ1-1 | TRBV19 | once | CASSIGRATEAFF | TGTGCCAGTAGTATCGGGCGGGCCACTGAAGCTTTCTTT
TRBD1 | TRBJ1-1 | TRBV6-6 | - | CASSYSLTGQNTEAFF | TGTGCCAGCAGTTACTCCTTGACAGGGCAAAACACTGAAGCTTTCTTT
- | TRBJ1-1 | TRBV7-2 | - | CASSLMVFGLNTEAFF | TGTGCCAGCAGCTTAATGGTGTTCGGACTGAACACTGAAGCTTTCTTT
TRBD2 | TRBJ2-7 | TRBV5-4 | once | CASSLVRSGGAIYEQYF | TGTGCCAGCAGCTTGGTCCGTAGCGGGGGGGCGATCTACGAGCAGTACTTC
- | TRBJ2-3 | TRBV5-1 | - | CASSGQSTDTQYF | TGCGCCAGCAGCGGACAGAGCACAGATACGCAGTATTTT
TRBD1 | TRBJ1-1 | TRBV6-1 | once | CASSATGTVTEAFF | TGTGCCAGCAGTGCAACCGGGACAGTTACTGAAGCTTTCTTT
- | TRBJ1-1 | TRBV30 | - | CAWDPQYRTEAFF | TGTGCCTGGGATCCACAATACAGGACTGAAGCTTTCTTT
- | TRBJ2-7 | TRBV13 | - | CASSPTYGMQYF | TGTGCCAGCAGCCCGACGTATGGGATGCAGTACTTC
- | TRBJ1-6 | TRBV6-5 | - | CASSYSNSPLHF | TGTGCCAGCAGTTACTCGAACTCACCCCTCCACTTT
TRBD2 | TRBJ2-3 | TRBV6-5 | - | CASKNLAGGLYF | TGTGCCAGCAAAAATCTAGCGGGGGGCCTGTATTTT
TRBD1 | TRBJ1-4 | TRBV7-6 | - | CASRSGTGDEKLFF | TGTGCCAGCAGGTCCGGGACAGGAGACGAAAAACTGTTTTTT
- | TRBJ2-7 | TRBV10-2 | - | CASSVSSYEQYF | TGCGCCAGCAGTGTATCCTCCTACGAGCAGTACTTC
- | TRBJ1-2 | TRBV10-3 | - | CAISEAANYGYTF | TGTGCCATCAGTGAGGCAGCTAACTATGGCTACACCTTC
- | TRBJ1-2 | TRBV28 | - | CASNSDGGRDGYTF | TGTGCCAGCAATAGCGACGGCGGTCGGGATGGCTACACCTTC
- | TRBJ1-5 | TRBV28 | - | CASKTLDITQGMGNQPQHF | TGTGCCAGTAAAACCCTCGACATCACCCAGGGGATGGGCAATCAGCCCCAGCATTTT
- | TRBJ2-1 | TRBV7-9 | - | CASSPRTNPLVYNEQFF | TGTGCCAGCAGCCCACGGACTAACCCCCTGGTTTACAATGAGCAGTTCTTC